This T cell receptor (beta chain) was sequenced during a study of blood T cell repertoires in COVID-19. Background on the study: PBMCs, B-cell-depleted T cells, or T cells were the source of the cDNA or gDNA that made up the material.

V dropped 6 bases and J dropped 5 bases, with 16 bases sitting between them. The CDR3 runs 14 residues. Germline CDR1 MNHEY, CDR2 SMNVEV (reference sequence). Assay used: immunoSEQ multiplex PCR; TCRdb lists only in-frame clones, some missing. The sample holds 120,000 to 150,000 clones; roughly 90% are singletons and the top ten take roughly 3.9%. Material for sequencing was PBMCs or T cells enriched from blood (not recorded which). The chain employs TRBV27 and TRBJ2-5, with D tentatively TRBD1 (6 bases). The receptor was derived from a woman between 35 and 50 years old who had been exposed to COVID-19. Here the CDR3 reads CASRGIQGLETQYF. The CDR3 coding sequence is TGTGCCAGCAGGGGAATACAGGGTTTGGAGACCCAGTACTTC.